This T cell receptor (beta chain) was sequenced in a study of T cell responses to AZD1222 COVID-19 vaccine. This table comes from immunoSEQ multiplex PCR, and its TCRdb copy is limited to in-frame clones, with some not included. This table holds under 130,000 clones, roughly 82% found once. Trimming pared 11 bases from V and 3 bases from J, leaving 13 bases between. The CDR3 runs 13 residues. In germline, CDR1 is ENHRY, CDR2 SYGVKD. Findings and caveats of the study: Epitopes outside B.1.351 and B.1.1.7 mutated regions reportedly drew nearly half of spike TCRs.

Turning to this clone: What it binds is unknown.

J is TRBJ2-2 and V is TRBV10-3; D is possibly TRBD2 (5 bases). The origin of this receptor is an adult in good health. The input for sequencing was peripheral blood, taken on day 0 of AZD1222 vaccination. CDR3 in amino acids: CASRGFDTGELFF. For the CDR3, the DNA is TGTGCCTCACGGGGTTTTGACACCGGGGAGCTGTTTTTT.